This passage covers 7 T cell receptor beta chains from one sample sequenced in a study of blood T cell repertoires in COVID-19. The data were produced by immunoSEQ multiplex PCR, yet TCRdb's version contains in-frame clones alone and is incomplete. In the table there are 400,000 to 550,000 clones, approximately 90% of which are singletons. The sample consisted of peripheral blood. These receptor sequences come from a woman between 25 and 40 years old with acute or convalescent COVID-19.

The chain links TRBV6-1 to TRBJ2-7; TRBD1 might be the D (6 bases). The CDR3 covers 13 residues. V lost 6 bases and J 3 bases, leaving 12 bases between the germline ends. Germline CDR1 reads MNHNS; CDR2 reads SASEGT. In nucleotides, the CDR3 is TGTGCCAGCAGACTGGGACATTTCTACGAGCAGTACTTC. Its protein is CASRLGHFYEQYF.

A note on this clone: This may come from a read error, since a much larger clone is one base off. This sample also contains other DNA sequences that code for the same CDR3. The chain recombines TRBV5-1 with TRBJ1-5; D gene unclear. CDR1 is SGHRS and CDR2 is YFSETQ in the germline V gene. The CDR3 runs to 14 residues. V was cut by 0 bases and J by 0 bases, with 4 bases left in between. Written as DNA, the CDR3 is TGCGCCAGCAGCTTGGACAATAGCAATCAGCCCCAGCATTTT. As protein: CASSLDNSNQPQHF.

The V call is TRBV11-2, the J call TRBJ2-1, with 11 bases matching TRBD2. Trimming at V came to 2 bases and at J to 8 bases, leaving 8 bases not matched to a gene. The length of the CDR3 is 16 residues. CDR1 and CDR2 (germline): SGHAT, FQNNGV. Written as DNA, the CDR3 is TGTGCCAGCAGCTTATCCGTAGCGGGGGGGCGGTATGAGCAGTTCTTC. It yields the protein CASSLSVAGGRYEQFF. Supplemented by reference TRBV11-2 and TRBJ2-1, the full variable domain reads EAGVAQSPRYKIIEKRQSVAFWCNPISGHATLYWYQQILGQGPKLLIQFQNNGVVDDSQLPKDRFSAERLKGVDSTLKIQPAKLEDSAVYLCASSLSVAGGRYEQFFGPGTRLTVL.

This rearrangement joins TRBV13 to TRBJ2-7; D is undetermined. In germline, CDR1 is PRHDT, CDR2 FYEKMQ (reference sequence). V gave up 5 bases and J gave up 6 bases, with 14 bases separating them. This CDR3 region has 13 residues. CDR3 amino acids: CASSPLRHSEQYF. In nucleotides, the CDR3 is TGTGCCAGCAGCCCTCTACGACACTCCGAGCAGTACTTC.

Of note for this clone: The junction does not match germline at one end; this may be a read error. This chain uses TRBV6-1 with TRBJ2-7, with 8 positions matching TRBD1. The CDR3 extends over 15 amino acids. Germline CDR1 is MNHNS and CDR2 is SASEGT. The CDR3 here is CANSEGQGSTYEQYF. CDR3 DNA sequence: TGTGCCAACAGTGAAGGACAGGGATCTACCTACGAGCAGTACTTC.

The genes are TRBV5-1 and TRBJ1-1; 7 bases match TRBD1. Per the germline V gene, CDR1 is SGHRS and CDR2 is YFSETQ. The CDR3 contains 16 residues. Losses at the gene ends were 4 bases for V and 0 bases for J; bases not matched to a gene: 9. The CDR3 sequence is CASSPETGWMNTEAFF. The CDR3 region has the DNA TGCGCCAGCAGCCCAGAGACAGGGTGGATGAACACTGAAGCTTTCTTT.

The V gene is TRBV9, the J gene TRBJ2-1; 10 bases match TRBD2. Germline V gene data show CDR1 as SGDLS and CDR2 as YYNGEE. The CDR3 contains 13 residues. Trimming took 1 base from V and 10 from J; bases not matched to a gene: 2. The CDR3 DNA is TGTGCCAGCAGCGTACTACTAGCGGGGGAGCAGTTCTTC. It specifies CASSVLLAGEQFF. The variable domain in full, completed from reference TRBV9 and TRBJ2-1, reads DSGVTQTPKHLITATGQRVTLRCSPRSGDLSVYWYQQSLDQGLQFLIQYYNGEERAKGNILERFSAQQFPDLHSELNLSSLELGDSALYFCASSVLLAGEQFFGPGTRLTVL.